Included here is one T cell receptor (beta chain) sequence, with context. The data derive from a study of blood T cell repertoires in COVID-19. Overall study context: Researchers got acute and convalescent COVID-19 samples from the United States, Italy and Spain. PBMCs, B-cell-depleted T cells, or T cells provided the cDNA or gDNA that made up the material.

The trim removed 0 bases at V and 2 bases at J, leaving 3 bases unmatched. CDR3 size: 15 residues. Per germline, CDR1 SQVTM and CDR2 ANQGSEA. Measured with immunoSEQ multiplex PCR; TCRdb has only the in-frame clones, and not every one. The sample lists 210,000 or so clones, roughly 88% occurring once. The rearrangement links TRBV29-1 to TRBJ2-4; 8 bases line up with TRBD1. Sequencing input: peripheral blood. The source of this sequence is a woman aged 40 to 55 who had recovered from COVID-19. In DNA, the CDR3 is TGCAGCGTTGAAGAACAGGGGGGAACCAAAAACATTCAGTACTTC. This sequence encodes CSVEEQGGTKNIQYF. Filled out from reference TRBV29-1 and TRBJ2-4, the complete variable domain reads SAVISQKPSRDICQRGTSLTIQCQVDSQVTMMFWYRQQPGQSLTLIATANQGSEATYESGFVIDKFPISRPNLTFSTLTVSNMSPEDSSIYLCSVEEQGGTKNIQYFGAGTRLSVL.